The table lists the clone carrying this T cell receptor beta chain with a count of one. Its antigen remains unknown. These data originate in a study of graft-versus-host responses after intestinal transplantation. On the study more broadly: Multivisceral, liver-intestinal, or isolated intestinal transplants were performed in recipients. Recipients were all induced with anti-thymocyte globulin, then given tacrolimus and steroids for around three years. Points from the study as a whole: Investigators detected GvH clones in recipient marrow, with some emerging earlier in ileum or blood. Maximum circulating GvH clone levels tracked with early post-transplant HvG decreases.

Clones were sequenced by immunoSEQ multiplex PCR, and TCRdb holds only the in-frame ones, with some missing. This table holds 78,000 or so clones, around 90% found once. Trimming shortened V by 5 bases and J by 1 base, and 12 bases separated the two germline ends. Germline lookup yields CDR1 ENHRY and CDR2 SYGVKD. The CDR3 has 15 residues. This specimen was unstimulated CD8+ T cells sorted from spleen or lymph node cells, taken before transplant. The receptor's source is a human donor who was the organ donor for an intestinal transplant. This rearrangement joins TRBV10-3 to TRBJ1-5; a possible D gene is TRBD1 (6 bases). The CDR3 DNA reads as TGTGCCATCAGTCCAGGGGCAACCAGCAATCAGCCCCAGCATTTT. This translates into CAISPGATSNQPQHF.